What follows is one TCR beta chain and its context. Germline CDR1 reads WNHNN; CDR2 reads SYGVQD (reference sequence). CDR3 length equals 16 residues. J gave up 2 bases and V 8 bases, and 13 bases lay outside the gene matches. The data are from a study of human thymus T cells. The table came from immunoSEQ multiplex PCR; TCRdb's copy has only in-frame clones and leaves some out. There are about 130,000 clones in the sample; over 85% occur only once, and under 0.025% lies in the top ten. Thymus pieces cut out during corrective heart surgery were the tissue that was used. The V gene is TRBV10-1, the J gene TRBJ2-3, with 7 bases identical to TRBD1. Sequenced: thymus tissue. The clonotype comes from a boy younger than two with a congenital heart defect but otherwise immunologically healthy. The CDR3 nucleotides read TGCGCCAGCTCCCCCAACGGGACAGATGTCACAGATACGCAGTATTTT. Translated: CASSPNGTDVTDTQYF.